A selection of T cell receptor beta chains follows, all from one sample in a study of blood T cell repertoires in COVID-19. The data were produced by immunoSEQ multiplex PCR, yet TCRdb's version contains in-frame clones alone and is incomplete. The data hold 180,000 or so clones, with roughly 84% observed a single time. The sequenced sample was PBMCs or T cells enriched from blood (not recorded which). These receptors were obtained from a middle-aged man who had recovered from COVID-19. Each CDR3 is given with its conserved first and last residue.

CDR3 protein,V gene,J gene,CDR3 length
CASSLGQGVIATNEKLFF,TRBV7-9,TRBJ1-4,18
CASSPISGGDYNEQFF,TRBV7-9,TRBJ2-1,16
CAWTSGPLYNEQFF,TRBV30,TRBJ2-1,14
CASSSDRYSYEQYF,TRBV7-2,TRBJ2-7,14
CASRGQGPSSGNTIYF,TRBV28,TRBJ1-3,16
CASSSGQGNRNTIYF,TRBV11-2,TRBJ1-3,15
CASSLGTSGADTQYF,TRBV7-3,TRBJ2-3,15
CASSQGWDQPQHF,TRBV6-5,TRBJ1-5,13
CATSRRQGGPYGYTF,TRBV15,TRBJ1-2,15
CASSSPTGMYEQYF,TRBV7-2,TRBJ2-7,14
CASSLDLTGGGGYTF,TRBV5-1,TRBJ1-2,15
CASSVERGRGYTF,TRBV9,TRBJ1-2,13
CAWSVGRGRTEAFF,TRBV30,TRBJ1-1,14
CASSGWTGSRATDTQYF,TRBV5-1,TRBJ2-3,17
CASSQVAGVSTDTQYF,TRBV3-1/TRBV3-2,TRBJ2-3,16
CASSPQAVSQETQYF,TRBV9,TRBJ2-5,15
CASSWSGYEQYF,TRBV5-1,TRBJ2-7,12
CASSLAGRRVYEQYF,TRBV7-2,TRBJ2-7,15
CASSLDLQGAGEKLFF,TRBV5-1,TRBJ1-4,16
CASSISTGGPQYF,TRBV19,TRBJ2-3,13
CASSLGSSGGSDTQYF,TRBV5-1,TRBJ2-3,16
CASSISGQGATEAFF,TRBV19,TRBJ1-1,15
CATEGNTIYF,TRBV6-5,TRBJ1-3,10
CSVSVSGGETQYF,TRBV29-1,TRBJ2-5,13
CASSLEDSTFLEGYTF,TRBV7-9,TRBJ1-2,16
CASSRRQGYGYTF,TRBV21-1,TRBJ1-2,13
CASSLRDRGYGYTF,TRBV27,TRBJ1-2,14
CASSQETYRQVDYGYTF,TRBV4-1,TRBJ1-2,17
CASSKHSADYGYTF,TRBV5-1,TRBJ1-2,14